Each of the 28 T cell receptor beta chains below was sequenced from the same sample in a study of blood T cells in healthy people across ages. A J-beta primer mix and a sample-barcoded 5' primer were used in a second PCR of roughly 6 to 11 cycles. One entry per CDR3 protein, called by TCRdb with MiXCR from the 5' RACE reads. The sample records about 1.6 million distinct CDR3 sequences, approximately 32% being singletons. Source material: blood. These receptors were collected from a woman aged 30 to 39 in good health.

This clonotype was detected only a few times. The rearrangement uses TRBV13 and TRBJ1-2, with a weak D call TRBD1 (6 bases). The CDR3 has 16 residues. Trimming pared 6 bases from V and 0 bases from J, leaving 17 bases between. Germline V gene sequence: CDR1 PRHDT, CDR2 FYEKMQ (reference sequence). The chain's CDR3 is CASSEGELGANYGYTF. For the CDR3, the DNA is TGTGCCAGCAGTGAGGGGGAGCTTGGAGCTAACTATGGCTACACCTTC.

The chain has TRBV10-3 and TRBJ1-5, with 8 bases lining up with TRBD1. After removal of 3 bases from V and 4 bases from J, the junction contained 11 bases not matched to a gene. The germline CDR1 and CDR2 sequences are ENHRY and SYGVKD. This CDR3 contains 17 residues. The CDR3 nucleotides are TGTGCCATCAGTGAACCTAAGACAGGGGACATGAATCAGCCCCAGCATTTT. This gives the protein CAISEPKTGDMNQPQHF.

In DNA form, the CDR3 reads TGCAGTGCTAGAAAAGGGACTAGCGGAAGCACAGATACGCAGTATTTT. Residues: CSARKGTSGSTDTQYF. This chain uses TRBV20-1 with TRBJ2-3; 11 bases are a match to TRBD2. The CDR3 contains 16 residues. The J segment lost 0 bases and the V segment lost 2 bases, leaving 4 bases of the junction unmatched. The germline V gene encodes CDR1 DFQATT and CDR2 SNEGSKA (reference sequence).

To note about this clonotype: Given a much more abundant clone one base away, this may be a read error. The rearrangement uses TRBV29-1 and TRBJ2-3, with unresolved D. The CDR3 totals 12 residues. The germline V and J ends were trimmed by 0 bases and 2 bases, with 3 bases remaining between them. Germline-derived CDR1 and CDR2 are SQVTM and ANQGSEA. The chain's CDR3 is CSVEEFTDTQYF. The DNA for the CDR3 is TGCAGCGTTGAAGAGTTCACAGATACGCAGTATTTT.

This chain connects TRBV3-1 to TRBJ2-7; D perhaps matches TRBD1 (6 bases). V was pared by 4 bases and J by 3 bases, with 16 bases between. Germline V gene lookup returns CDR1 LGHDT and CDR2 YNNKEL (reference sequence). This CDR3 region has 15 residues. CDR3 sequence reads: CASSRPWLGGYEQYF. CDR3 DNA sequence: TGTGCCAGCAGCCGACCCTGGCTAGGGGGCTACGAGCAGTACTTC.

The sample holds a few counts of this clonotype. Relative to the germline gene, one junction end is altered; a read error may explain this. The V and J genes are TRBV5-1 and TRBJ2-1, with 11 bases lining up with TRBD2. CDR1 and CDR2 (germline): SGHRS, YFSETQ. The CDR3 is 16 amino acids. The CDR3 DNA reads as TGCACCAGCAGCTTGGCCCCTAGCGGGGGGAACAATGGGCAGTTCTTC. Residues: CTSSLAPSGGNNGQFF.

V gene TRBV2 combines with J gene TRBJ2-1; the match to TRBD2 covers 12 bases. The CDR3 totals 17 residues. Trimming took 6 bases from V and 1 from J; bases not matched to a gene: 7. Germline V lookup: CDR1 SNHLY, CDR2 FYNNEI. DNA for the CDR3: TGTGCCAGCAGACCGACTAGCGGGGGAGTATCCTACAATGAGCAGTTCTTC. Translated, it gives CASRPTSGGVSYNEQFF.

This clonotype came up a few times. The gene calls are TRBV5-6 and TRBJ2-1; D not certain. The CDR3 covers 16 residues. Germline-derived CDR1 and CDR2 are SGHDT and YYEEEE. Trimming cost V 0 bases and J 2 bases, with 12 bases left between them. The CDR3 bases are TGTGCCAGCAGCTTGGGTGGCGATCCAGCCTACAATGAGCAGTTCTTC. This translates into CASSLGGDPAYNEQFF.

This clonotype came up many times. The rearrangement uses TRBV13 and TRBJ1-1; D not certain. Germline values: CDR1 PRHDT, CDR2 FYEKMQ (reference sequence). The CDR3 has 11 amino acids. V lost 5 bases and J 5 bases, leaving 6 bases between the germline ends. In DNA form, the CDR3 reads TGTGCCAGCAGCCTACGGACTGAAGCTTTCTTT. Amino acids: CASSLRTEAFF.

This sequence joins TRBV6-1 and TRBJ1-6; D unclear. CDR3 length: 17 residues. Germline V lookup: CDR1 MNHNS, CDR2 SASEGT. Trimming removed 6 bases at V and 6 bases at J, with 21 bases between. CDR3 nucleotide sequence: TGTGCCAGCAGCCCCCTCCTTACCTGGGGAAGTAATTCACCCCTCCACTTT. Its protein product is CASSPLLTWGSNSPLHF.

This clonotype has just a few counts. The V gene is TRBV3-1, the J gene TRBJ2-1, with 12 bases identical to TRBD2. CDR3 length: 21 residues. The V and J ends lost 5 bases and 0 bases, in that order; junction bases with no gene match: 17. CDR1 is LGHDT, CDR2 YNNKEL, per germline (reference sequence). CDR3 in amino acids: CASSRKPGLAGTRSSYNEQFF. The CDR3 DNA follows: TGTGCCAGCAGCAGAAAACCCGGACTAGCGGGGACCCGAAGCTCCTACAATGAGCAGTTCTTC.

This clonotype was picked up many times. The chain couples TRBV7-3 to TRBJ2-3; possibly TRBD1 for D (6 bases). Trimming left V 2 bases short and J 6 bases short, with 15 bases between. Germline lookup yields CDR1 SGHTA and CDR2 FQGTGA. There are 15 residues in the CDR3. The CDR3 protein is CASSLGPAGADTQYF. The DNA for the CDR3 is TGTGCCAGCAGCTTAGGTCCCGCAGGGGCCGATACGCAGTATTTT.

This clonotype was detected only a few times. V and J are TRBV20-1 and TRBJ2-6; D is uncertain. V was clipped by 5 bases and J by 4 bases, with 12 bases between them. This CDR3 comprises 14 residues. The germline V gene encodes CDR1 DFQATT and CDR2 SNEGSKA (reference sequence). CDR3 DNA sequence: TGCAGTGCTGGACCCCCCGGCGGGGCCAACGTCCTGACTTTC. It is translated as CSAGPPGGANVLTF.

In the case of this clonotype: One junction end disagrees with the germline gene, perhaps due to a read error. The V and J genes are TRBV6-2 or TRBV6-3 and TRBJ1-1; D gene unclear. The germline gives CDR1 MNHEY, CDR2 SVGEGT. The CDR3 loop spans 18 amino acids. CDR3 DNA: TGTGCCAGCAGTTACTCGAGACACGAATCCCCGGGAAACACTGAGGCTTTCTTT. Translated: CASSYSRHESPGNTEAFF.

The chain links TRBV9 to TRBJ2-3; maybe TRBD1 (6 bases). The CDR3 loop spans 15 amino acids. Germline V gene sequence: CDR1 SGDLS, CDR2 YYNGEE. The V and J ends lost 3 bases and 6 bases respectively, with 17 bases between them. In nucleotides, the CDR3 is TGTGCCAGCAGCGAGGGGGATTGGGGGTCCGATACGCAGTATTTT. It is translated as CASSEGDWGSDTQYF.

This clonotype was detected a few times. The chain employs TRBV5-1 and TRBJ2-3; no clear D gene. CDR3 length: 17 amino acids. Trimming stripped 4 bases from V and 0 bases from J, with 18 bases between. Looked up from germline, CDR1 is SGHRS and CDR2 is YFSETQ. The CDR3: CASSPDGRSSSTDTQYF. CDR3 bases: TGCGCCAGCAGCCCGGACGGCAGATCTAGTAGCACAGATACGCAGTATTTT.

This clonotype was seen ten or more times. The J gene is TRBJ2-7, the V gene TRBV29-1, with TRBD1 matching 9 bases. Germline lookup yields CDR1 SQVTM and CDR2 ANQGSEA. Germline trimming cut 3 bases from V and 2 bases from J; bases unmatched to any gene: 8. The CDR3 totals 15 residues. The CDR3 loop is CSVELGTGNPYEQYF. The CDR3 region has the DNA TGCAGCGTTGAGTTGGGGACAGGGAATCCCTACGAGCAGTACTTC.

This clonotype was observed at least ten times. The chain has TRBV3-1 and TRBJ2-7, with unresolved D. Per the germline V gene, CDR1 is LGHDT and CDR2 is YNNKEL (reference sequence). The CDR3 runs to 14 residues. V shed 1 base and J shed 0 bases, with 7 bases lying between them. The CDR3 loop reads CASSQGDASYEQYF. The CDR3 nucleotides are TGTGCCAGCAGCCAAGGGGATGCCTCCTACGAGCAGTACTTC.

Note on this clonotype: Its ends do not fully match the called genes, so a read error is possible. The rearrangement uses TRBV7-2 and TRBJ2-7, with TRBD2 as a possible D gene (6 bases). This CDR3 spans 12 amino acids. From germline, CDR1 is SGHTA and CDR2 FQGNSA. The CDR3 is CANSLRGREQYF. CDR3 nucleotides: TGTGCCAACAGCTTACGGGGGAGGGAGCAGTACTTC. Filled out from reference TRBV7-2 and TRBJ2-7, the complete variable domain reads GAGVSQSPSNKVTEKGKDVELRCDPISGHTALYWYRQSLGQGLEFLIYFQGNSAPDKSGLPSDRFSAERTGGSVSTLTIQRTQQEDSAVYLCANSLRGREQYFGPGTRLTVT.

A single count supports this clonotype. A much larger clone sits a single nucleotide away, making a read error possible. The chain combines TRBV7-9 with TRBJ2-3; 10 bases line up with TRBD2. With V trimmed by 8 bases and J by 4 bases, 15 bases remained unmatched. CDR3 length: 17 residues. The V gene's germline CDR1 is SEHNR and CDR2 FQNEAQ (reference sequence). The CDR3 nucleotides read TGTGCCAGCGGCTCTCCTCGGGGGACTAGCGCCTCAGATACGCAGTATTTT. The encoded protein is CASGSPRGTSASDTQYF.

This clonotype was seen only a few times. The chain combines TRBV2 with TRBJ2-5, with a possible D match to TRBD2 (5 bases). The CDR3 sequence is 13 residues long. CDR1 and CDR2 from the germline V gene are SNHLY and FYNNEI. Trimming left V 7 bases short and J 0 bases short, with 9 bases between. The CDR3 is CASKEGDQETQYF. CDR3 coding DNA: TGTGCCAGCAAAGAGGGCGACCAAGAGACCCAGTACTTC.

V is TRBV19 and J is TRBJ2-5; the match to TRBD2 covers 11 bases. V was clipped by 1 base and J by 2 bases; unmatched bases: 3. CDR1 LNHDA and CDR2 SQIVND come from the germline V gene (reference sequence). The CDR3 spans 16 residues. The CDR3 nucleotides read TGTGCCAGTAGTATAGTAGCGGGGGGGCCTCAAGAGACCCAGTACTTC. The encoded protein is CASSIVAGGPQETQYF.

The chain joins TRBV21-1 to TRBJ2-4; TRBD1 is the table's D call, not checked against the DNA. TRBV21-1 is listed as a pseudogene. The CDR3 is made up of 19 amino acids. The CDR3 DNA is TGTGCCAGCAGCAAAAAGGGAAGGGAACCTCAAGAGGCCAAAAACATTCAGTACTTC. Amino acid sequence: CASSKKGREPQEAKNIQYF.

The chain recombines TRBV27 with TRBJ1-1; possibly TRBD1 for D (6 bases). Germline V gene lookup returns CDR1 MNHEY and CDR2 SMNVEV (reference sequence). CDR3 length equals 15 residues. Trimming removed 6 bases from V and 1 base from J, with 15 bases in between. CDR3 sequence reads: CASRPSGTRNTEAFF. As DNA, the CDR3 is TGTGCCAGCAGACCGAGCGGGACACGGAACACTGAAGCTTTCTTT.

This clonotype was found a few times. The rearrangement joins TRBV27 to TRBJ2-7; 7 bases are a match to TRBD2. Germline assignment: CDR1 MNHEY and CDR2 SMNVEV (reference sequence). The ends lost 5 bases at V and 3 bases at J; junction bases unmatched: 16. CDR3 length equals 17 residues. The CDR3 sequence is CASSPSPSGGANYEQYF. The CDR3 coding sequence is TGTGCCAGCAGTCCCTCCCCTAGCGGAGGAGCCAACTACGAGCAGTACTTC.

This clonotype has just one count. A clone one base away is much larger, so this may be a read error. The chain is built from TRBV29-1 and TRBJ2-5; D gene uncertain. This CDR3 is built from 12 residues. Trimming left V 2 bases short and J 7 bases short, with 11 bases between. The germline V gene encodes CDR1 SQVTM and CDR2 ANQGSEA. CDR3 loop: CSVEWASGTQYF. Written as DNA, the CDR3 is TGCAGCGTTGAATGGGCGTCAGGGACCCAGTACTTC. The whole variable domain, remainder taken from reference TRBV29-1 and TRBJ2-5, is SAVISQKPSRDICQRGTSLTIQCQVDSQVTMMFWYRQQPGQSLTLIATANQGSEATYESGFVIDKFPISRPNLTFSTLTVSNMSPEDSSIYLCSVEWASGTQYFGPGTRLLVL.

CDR3 sequence: CASSSSGGASDTEQFF. The CDR3 coding sequence is TGTGCCAGCAGTTCTAGCGGGGGGGCCTCAGATACTGAGCAGTTCTTC. The chain is built from TRBV28 and TRBJ2-1; TRBD2 agrees at 12 bases. The CDR3 spans 16 residues. Per the germline V gene, CDR1 is MDHEN and CDR2 is SYDVKM. Trimming took 4 bases from V and 9 from J; bases not matched to a gene: 10.

This clonotype was detected only a few times. The CDR3 region has the DNA TGTGCCAGCAGCGTAGTTGGCGACCCCACAGATACGCAGTATTTT. Translation gives CASSVVGDPTDTQYF. V is TRBV9 and J is TRBJ2-3; the D is unclear. CDR1 SGDLS and CDR2 YYNGEE come from the germline V gene. Trimming took off 0 bases at V and 2 bases at J, with 10 bases between the two ends. The CDR3 length is 15 residues.